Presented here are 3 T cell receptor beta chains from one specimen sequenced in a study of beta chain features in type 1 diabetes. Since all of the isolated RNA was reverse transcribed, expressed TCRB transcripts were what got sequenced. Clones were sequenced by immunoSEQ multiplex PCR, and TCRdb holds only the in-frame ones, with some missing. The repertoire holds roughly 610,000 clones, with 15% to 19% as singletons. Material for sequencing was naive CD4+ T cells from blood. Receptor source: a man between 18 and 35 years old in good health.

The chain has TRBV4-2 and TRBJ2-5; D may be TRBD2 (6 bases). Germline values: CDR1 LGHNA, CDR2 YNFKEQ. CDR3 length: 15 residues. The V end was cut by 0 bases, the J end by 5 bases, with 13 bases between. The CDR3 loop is CASSQEEGRTETQYF. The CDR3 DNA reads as TGTGCCAGCAGCCAAGAGGAGGGTAGGACGGAGACCCAGTACTTC.

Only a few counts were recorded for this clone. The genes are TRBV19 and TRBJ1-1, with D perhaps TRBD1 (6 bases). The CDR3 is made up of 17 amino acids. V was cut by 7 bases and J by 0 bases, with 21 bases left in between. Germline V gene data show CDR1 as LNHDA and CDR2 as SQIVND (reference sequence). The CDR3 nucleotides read TGTGCCAGTACCCACATTCTACGGGGGCCGGTGAACACTGAAGCTTTCTTT. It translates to CASTHILRGPVNTEAFF.

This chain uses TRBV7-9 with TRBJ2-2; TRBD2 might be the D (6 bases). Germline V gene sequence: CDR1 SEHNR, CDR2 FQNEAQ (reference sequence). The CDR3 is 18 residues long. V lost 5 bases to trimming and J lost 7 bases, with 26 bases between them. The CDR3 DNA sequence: TGTGCCAGCAGCCAAATCCCCTCGTCGACTAGTGGTCTCGGGGAGCTGTTTTTT. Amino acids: CASSQIPSSTSGLGELFF.